What follows describes a single T cell receptor (beta chain). This clone was counted a single time. Its antigen has not been determined. No base-level quality is on record; no much larger clone is a single base apart. From the cysteine through the phenylalanine, the CDR3 covers 15 amino acids. CDR3 DNA only is kept here, 45 bases in frame from base 1. Per the germline V gene, KGHSH is the CDR1 and LQKENI is the CDR2. V and J are trimmed by 2 bases and 2 bases, and the gene matches miss 3 bases of the junction. These data are taken from a study of OX40 agonist ivuxolimab in advanced cancers. A note on the overall study: Ivuxolimab was a fully human IgG2 agonistic monoclonal antibody targeting the costimulatory receptor OX40 (CD134). Intravenous ivuxolimab was administered to patients every 2 weeks at six dose levels: 0.01, 0.1, 0.3, 1.5, 3 and 10 mg/kg. Of the roughly 50 dose-escalation patients, hepatocellular carcinoma was present in approximately 20, melanoma in around 15, renal cell carcinoma in 9 and head and neck cancer in 9. In the dose-escalation cohort, over 65% of patients were male, and the mean age was approximately 64 years, with a range of roughly 20 to 79. Patients were allowed to have had prior anti-PD-1, anti-PD-L1 or anti-CTLA-4 therapy, and around 43% of the dose-escalation patients had been treated with checkpoint inhibitors. Three dose-escalation patients achieved partial responses, one with hepatocellular carcinoma and two with cutaneous melanoma. Peripheral TCRbeta sequencing was intended to test whether TCR sequence diversity was altered and clonal T-cell expansion was caused by ivuxolimab. The monotherapy dose-escalation portion (N = 52 patients) of the phase I ivuxolimab trial is reported in the paper. Beyond this particular receptor, the publication reports: At doses from 0.1 to 3.0 mg/kg, clonal expansion was seen in both CD4+ and CD8+ blood T cells between baseline and week 6. The antigen specificity of the peripheral T cells that underwent clonal expansion was not determined. After ivuxolimab, CD8+ T cells had more expanded clones than CD4+ T cells on average. In partial responders in the 0.1-3.0 mg/kg groups, normalized peripheral clonal expansion was found to be among the lowest, especially among CD8+ T cells. Low levels of normalized T-cell clonal expansion were also seen in some patients who did not respond.

The trial excluded patients who had a history of autoimmune disease or were on systemic immunosuppression. Peripheral blood for TCR sequencing was collected from all dose cohorts at baseline, on cycle 4 day 1, and on cycle 7 day 1. The samples were drawn from a first-in-human, open-label, multicenter phase I dose-escalation trial of ivuxolimab. The trial enrolled adults with locally advanced or metastatic head and neck squamous cell, hepatocellular, melanoma or renal cell carcinoma. Before TCR sequencing, CD4+ T cells and CD8+ T cells from peripheral blood were sorted into separate populations. For sequencing of the TCRbeta CDR3 region, genomic DNA was extracted from the sorted cells. TCRbeta CDR3 regions were sequenced using the immunoSEQ Assay. The immuneACCESS repertoire file appears here via TCRdb, limited to in-frame rearrangements. These files lack a portion of the clones; in checked studies, under half of the deficit traces to unresolved V genes, and the cause of the others is not known. In this sample the table shows approximately 86,000 clones, more than 85% of which occur a single time. The ten largest clones take up 1.1% of the sample.

The clonotype was recovered from an adult with an advanced solid tumor such as melanoma, head and neck, liver or kidney cancer. This sequence uses TRBV18 and TRBJ2-5; 9 nucleotides in the junction match TRBD2. Source: CD4+ or CD8+ T cells sorted from blood, taken in a trial of the OX40 agonist ivuxolimab. The nucleotides are TGTGCCAGCTCACCAATTGCGGGAGGGCAAGAGACCCAGTACTTC. It specifies CASSPIAGGQETQYF.